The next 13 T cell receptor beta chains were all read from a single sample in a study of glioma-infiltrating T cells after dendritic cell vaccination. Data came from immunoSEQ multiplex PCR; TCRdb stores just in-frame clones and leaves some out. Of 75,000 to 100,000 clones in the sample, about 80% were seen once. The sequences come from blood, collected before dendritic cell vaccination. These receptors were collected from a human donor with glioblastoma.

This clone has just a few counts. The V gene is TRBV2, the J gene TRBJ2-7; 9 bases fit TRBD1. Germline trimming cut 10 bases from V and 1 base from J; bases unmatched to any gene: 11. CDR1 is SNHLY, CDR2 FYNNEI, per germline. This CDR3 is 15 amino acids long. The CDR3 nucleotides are TGTGCCACCGTACTGACGGGACAGGGATCCTACGAGCAGTACTTC. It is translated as CATVLTGQGSYEQYF. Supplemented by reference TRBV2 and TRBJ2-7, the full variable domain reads EPEVTQTPSHQVTQMGQEVILRCVPISNHLYFYWYRQILGQKVEFLVSFYNNEISEKSEIFDDQFSVERPDGSNFTLKIRSTKLEDSAMYFCATVLTGQGSYEQYFGPGTRLTVT.

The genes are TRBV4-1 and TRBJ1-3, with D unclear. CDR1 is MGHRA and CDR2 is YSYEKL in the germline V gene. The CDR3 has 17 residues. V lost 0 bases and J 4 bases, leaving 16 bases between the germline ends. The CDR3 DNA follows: TGCGCCAGCAGCCAAGAAGCCCGAGGGATGGCGGGAAACACCATATATTTT. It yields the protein CASSQEARGMAGNTIYF.

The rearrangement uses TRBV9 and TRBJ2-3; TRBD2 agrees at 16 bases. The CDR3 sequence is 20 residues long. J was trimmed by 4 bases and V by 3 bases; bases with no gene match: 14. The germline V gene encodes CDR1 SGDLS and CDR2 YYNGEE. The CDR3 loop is CASSEGLAGGATRRSDTQYF. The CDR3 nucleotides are TGTGCCAGCAGCGAGGGACTAGCGGGGGGGGCAACCCGGAGGTCAGATACGCAGTATTTT.

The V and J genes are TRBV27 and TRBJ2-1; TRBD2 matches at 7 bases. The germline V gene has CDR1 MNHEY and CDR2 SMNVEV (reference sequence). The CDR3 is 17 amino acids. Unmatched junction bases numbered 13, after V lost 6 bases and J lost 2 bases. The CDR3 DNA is TGTGCCAGCAGCCCTGGACTCGGGAGGCTCCCCTACAATGAGCAGTTCTTC. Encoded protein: CASSPGLGRLPYNEQFF.

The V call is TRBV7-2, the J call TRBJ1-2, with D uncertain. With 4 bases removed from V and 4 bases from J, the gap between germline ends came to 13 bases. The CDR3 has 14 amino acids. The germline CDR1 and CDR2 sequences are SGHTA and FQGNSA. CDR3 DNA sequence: TGTGCCAGCAGCTCTTTTGGAGCGGGCTATGGCTACACCTTC. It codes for CASSSFGAGYGYTF.

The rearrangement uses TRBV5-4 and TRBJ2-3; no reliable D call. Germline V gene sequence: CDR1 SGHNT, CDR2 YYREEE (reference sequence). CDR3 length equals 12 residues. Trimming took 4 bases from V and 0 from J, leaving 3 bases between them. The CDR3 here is CASSRSTDTQYF. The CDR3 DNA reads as TGTGCCAGCAGCCGTAGCACAGATACGCAGTATTTT.

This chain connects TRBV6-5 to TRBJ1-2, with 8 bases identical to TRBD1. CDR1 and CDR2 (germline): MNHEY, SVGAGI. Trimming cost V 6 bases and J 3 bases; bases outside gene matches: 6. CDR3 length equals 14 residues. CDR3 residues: CASSRGQGDYGYTF. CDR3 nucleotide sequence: TGTGCCAGCAGCCGCGGACAGGGCGACTATGGCTACACCTTC.

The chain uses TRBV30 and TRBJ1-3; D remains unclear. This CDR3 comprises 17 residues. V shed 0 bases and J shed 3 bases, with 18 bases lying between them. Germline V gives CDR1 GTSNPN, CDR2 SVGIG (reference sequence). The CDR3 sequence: CAWSVLEVSAFGNTIYF. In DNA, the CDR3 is TGTGCCTGGAGTGTACTGGAGGTATCGGCGTTTGGAAACACCATATATTTT.

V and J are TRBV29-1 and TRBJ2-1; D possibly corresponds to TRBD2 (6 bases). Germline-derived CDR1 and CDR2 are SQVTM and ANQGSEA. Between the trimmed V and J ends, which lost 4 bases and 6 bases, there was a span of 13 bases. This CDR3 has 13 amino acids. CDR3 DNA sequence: TGCAGCGTTGTCCCCCGGGACTCCAATGAGCAGTTCTTC. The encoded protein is CSVVPRDSNEQFF.

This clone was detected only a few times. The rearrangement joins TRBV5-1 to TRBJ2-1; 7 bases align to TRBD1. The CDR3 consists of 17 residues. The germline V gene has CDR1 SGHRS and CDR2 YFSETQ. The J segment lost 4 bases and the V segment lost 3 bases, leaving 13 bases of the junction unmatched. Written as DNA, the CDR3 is TGCGCCAGCAGCTCCGCATCCGGGACAGCTATTTACAATGAGCAGTTCTTC. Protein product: CASSSASGTAIYNEQFF.

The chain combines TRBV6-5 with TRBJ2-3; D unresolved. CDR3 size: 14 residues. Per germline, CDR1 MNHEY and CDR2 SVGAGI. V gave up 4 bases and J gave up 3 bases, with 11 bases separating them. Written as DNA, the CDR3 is TGTGCCAGCAGTTTCAGCGCCCCTACAGATACGCAGTATTTT. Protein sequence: CASSFSAPTDTQYF.

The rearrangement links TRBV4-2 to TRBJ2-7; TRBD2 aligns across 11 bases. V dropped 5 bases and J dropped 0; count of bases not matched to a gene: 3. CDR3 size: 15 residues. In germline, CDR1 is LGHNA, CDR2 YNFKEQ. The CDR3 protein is CASSATSGSSYEQYF. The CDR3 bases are TGTGCCAGCAGCGCAACTAGCGGGAGCTCCTACGAGCAGTACTTC.

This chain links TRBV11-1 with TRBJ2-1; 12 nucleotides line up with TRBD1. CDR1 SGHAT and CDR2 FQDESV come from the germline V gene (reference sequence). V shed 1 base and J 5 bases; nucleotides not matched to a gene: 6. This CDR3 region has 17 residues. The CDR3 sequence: CASSLGPGQGANNEQFF. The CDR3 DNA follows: TGTGCCAGCAGCTTAGGGCCGGGACAGGGGGCCAACAATGAGCAGTTCTTC.